The 24 T cell receptor beta chains listed next were all sequenced from one sample in a study of blood T cell repertoires in COVID-19. Sequencing used immunoSEQ multiplex PCR; TCRdb keeps in-frame clones, though not all of them. This repertoire shows approximately 290,000 clones, about 85% found once; its top ten account for 0.75% to 0.95%. Material: peripheral blood. The receptors shown here come from a human donor with COVID-19, enrolled during active disease. The donor label of this sample is uncertain.

This chain links TRBV19 with TRBJ1-4; TRBD1 matches at 7 bases. Germline V gene data show CDR1 as LNHDA and CDR2 as SQIVND (reference sequence). The junction had 6 bases not matched to a gene; V was cut back by 4 bases and J by 4 bases. This CDR3 has 15 amino acids. The CDR3 sequence is CASSTAQGVNEKLFF. CDR3 bases: TGTGCCAGTAGTACTGCGCAGGGGGTTAATGAAAAACTGTTTTTT.

The count of this clone is one. The chain employs TRBV19 and TRBJ2-3; 12 nucleotides align to TRBD2. The CDR3 is 15 residues long. Germline loops: CDR1 LNHDA, CDR2 SQIVND (reference sequence). J was trimmed by 4 bases and V by 3 bases; bases with no gene match: 2. The CDR3 loop reads CASSIASGRADTQYF. The CDR3 DNA follows: TGTGCCAGTAGTATTGCTAGCGGGAGGGCAGATACGCAGTATTTT.

The chain uses TRBV7-9 and TRBJ1-4, with 8 bases aligning to TRBD1. Germline CDR1 and CDR2: SEHNR and FQNEAQ (reference sequence). The CDR3 contains 14 residues. The J segment lost 7 bases and the V segment lost 3 bases, leaving 4 bases of the junction unmatched. The DNA of the CDR3 is TGTGCCAGCAGCTTTGACAGGGGTTCTGAAAAACTGTTTTTT. It encodes CASSFDRGSEKLFF. Full variable domain (rest looked up from reference TRBV7-9 and TRBJ1-4): DTGVSQNPRHKITKRGQNVTFRCDPISEHNRLYWYRQTLGQGPEFLTYFQNEAQLEKSRLLSDRFSAERPKGSFSTLEIQRTEQGDSAMYLCASSFDRGSEKLFFGSGTQLSVL.

The rearrangement joins TRBV28 to TRBJ2-5; 11 bases are a match to TRBD1. The CDR3 length is 15 residues. Germline-derived CDR1 and CDR2 are MDHEN and SYDVKM. With 5 bases clipped from V and 5 bases from J, the junction kept 7 bases outside the gene matches. CDR3 residues: CASSPDRGRGETQYF. The CDR3 region has the DNA TGTGCCAGCAGTCCGGACAGGGGGCGCGGGGAGACCCAGTACTTC.

V is TRBV7-2 and J is TRBJ2-7; D uncertain. The germline gives CDR1 SGHTA, CDR2 FQGNSA. V was clipped by 2 bases and J by 3 bases, with 11 bases between them. The CDR3 is 14 amino acids. The CDR3 DNA is TGTGCCAGCAGCTTATCTGTGCTTAGCTACGAGCAGTACTTC. This gives the protein CASSLSVLSYEQYF.

The chain joins TRBV7-9 to TRBJ1-2, with 8 bases fitting TRBD1. J was trimmed by 5 bases and V by 3 bases; bases with no gene match: 8. This CDR3 is 15 amino acids long. Germline V CDR1 and CDR2: SEHNR, FQNEAQ (reference sequence). CDR3 bases: TGTGCCAGCAGCTTGATTGACAGGGGAGCGTATGGCTACACCTTC. It codes for CASSLIDRGAYGYTF.

This sequence joins TRBV9 and TRBJ2-1, with TRBD2 identical over 7 bases. Germline loops: CDR1 SGDLS, CDR2 YYNGEE. Trimming took 2 bases from V and 6 from J; bases not matched to a gene: 11. The CDR3 totals 16 residues. CDR3 bases: TGTGCCAGCAGCGTGCGTGGCGGGAGTACCCTCAATGAGCAGTTCTTC. It yields the protein CASSVRGGSTLNEQFF.

The rearrangement joins TRBV7-9 to TRBJ1-6; the match to TRBD1 covers 11 bases. This CDR3 has 16 amino acids. V lost 5 bases and J lost 7; bases outside the gene matches: 7. Germline V gives CDR1 SEHNR, CDR2 FQNEAQ (reference sequence). CDR3 protein: CASSRPGTGGNSPLHF. The CDR3, as DNA: TGTGCCAGCAGCCGACCGGGGACAGGGGGAAATTCACCCCTCCACTTT.

The CDR3 coding sequence is TGTGCCAGCAGTCCCTCGTGGGAGTCGGCCAATGAGCAGTTCTTC. The encoded protein is CASSPSWESANEQFF. The chain couples TRBV6-5 to TRBJ2-1; a possible D gene is TRBD2 (5 bases). CDR3 length: 15 amino acids. Germline CDR1 MNHEY, CDR2 SVGAGI. The V gene lost 5 bases and the J gene lost 6 bases, with 17 bases spanning the gap.

This clone occurred a few times. The genes are TRBV19 and TRBJ2-5, with a tentative D call TRBD2 (5 bases). The germline V gene has CDR1 LNHDA and CDR2 SQIVND (reference sequence). V was shortened by 3 bases and J by 3 bases, with 8 bases between the two germline ends. The CDR3 runs to 13 residues. DNA for the CDR3: TGTGCCAGTAGTATGGGAGCAGAAGAGACCCAGTACTTC. Its translation is CASSMGAEETQYF.

The chain couples TRBV7-9 to TRBJ1-5, with a possible D match to TRBD1 (5 bases). CDR3 length equals 17 residues. Trimming pared 0 bases from V and 2 bases from J, leaving 14 bases between. Germline V gene data show CDR1 as SEHNR and CDR2 as FQNEAQ (reference sequence). The CDR3 bases are TGTGCCAGCAGCTTAGCGCTTGGGGGGATGGGCAATCAGCCCCAGCATTTT. Protein sequence: CASSLALGGMGNQPQHF.

The chain couples TRBV20-1 to TRBJ1-1, with unresolved D. CDR3 length: 12 amino acids. Per germline, CDR1 DFQATT and CDR2 SNEGSKA (reference sequence). Trimming left V 3 bases short and J 3 bases short, with 8 bases between. The CDR3 nucleotides read TGCAGTGCTAGTCGGGTCGACACTGAAGCTTTCTTT. Translated: CSASRVDTEAFF.

This chain connects TRBV30 to TRBJ2-4, with TRBD2 matching over 10 bases. Trimming at V came to 2 bases and at J to 5 bases, leaving 12 bases not matched to a gene. The CDR3 runs 17 residues. Germline V gene sequence: CDR1 GTSNPN, CDR2 SVGIG (reference sequence). This chain's CDR3 is CAWSKSGRAFAQNIQYF. CDR3 nucleotide sequence: TGTGCCTGGAGTAAAAGCGGGAGGGCCTTCGCCCAAAACATTCAGTACTTC. The complete variable domain, with remaining parts taken from reference TRBV30 and TRBJ2-4, reads SQTIHQWPATLVQPVGSPLSLECTVEGTSNPNLYWYRQAAGRGLQLLFYSVGIGQISSEVPQNLSASRPQDRQFILSSKKLLLSDSGFYLCAWSKSGRAFAQNIQYFGAGTRLSVL.

J is TRBJ1-2 and V is TRBV5-1; 9 nucleotides line up with TRBD1. The CDR3 has 15 residues. Germline CDR1 is SGHRS and CDR2 is YFSETQ. The V segment lost 4 bases and the J segment 6 bases; nucleotides outside the gene matches: 10. CDR3 sequence (DNA): TGCGCCAGCAGCGGGGGACAGGGAGCGCTCGATGGCTACACCTTC. Translating it yields CASSGGQGALDGYTF.

The V and J genes are TRBV9 and TRBJ1-1, with TRBD1 as a possible D gene (6 bases). CDR1 and CDR2 from the germline V gene are SGDLS and YYNGEE. The V end lost 0 bases, the J end lost 4 bases, and 19 bases lay between the germline ends. This CDR3 has 17 residues. This chain's CDR3 is CASSVGRGHTGFTEAFF. The CDR3 DNA follows: TGTGCCAGCAGCGTAGGCAGGGGCCACACAGGATTCACTGAAGCTTTCTTT.

The chain couples TRBV28 to TRBJ2-1, with TRBD2 matching 10 bases. CDR1 MDHEN and CDR2 SYDVKM come from the germline V gene. The J segment lost 7 bases and the V segment lost 5 bases, leaving 2 bases of the junction unmatched. The CDR3 is 13 amino acids. CDR3 in DNA: TGTGCCAGCAGTCTAGCGGGAGTGAATGAGCAGTTCTTC. Its translation: CASSLAGVNEQFF.

The chain joins TRBV7-2 to TRBJ2-1, with D perhaps matching TRBD1 (6 bases). Trimming removed 1 base at V and 9 bases at J, with 10 bases between. From germline, CDR1 is SGHTA and CDR2 FQGNSA. The CDR3 is 13 residues long. The CDR3 bases are TGTGCCAGCAGCTTAGACACAGGGTTTGAGCAGTTCTTC. It specifies CASSLDTGFEQFF. The variable domain in full, completed from reference TRBV7-2 and TRBJ2-1, reads GAGVSQSPSNKVTEKGKDVELRCDPISGHTALYWYRQSLGQGLEFLIYFQGNSAPDKSGLPSDRFSAERTGGSVSTLTIQRTQQEDSAVYLCASSLDTGFEQFFGPGTRLTVL.

This clone was detected only a few times. The V call is TRBV19, the J call TRBJ2-7, with 7 bases matching TRBD1. V shed 4 bases, J shed 5 bases, and the junction held 5 bases outside the gene matches. Germline-derived CDR1 and CDR2 are LNHDA and SQIVND (reference sequence). This CDR3 is 13 amino acids long. The CDR3 sequence: CASSTTDRDEQYF. DNA for the CDR3: TGTGCCAGTAGTACCACCGACAGGGACGAGCAGTACTTC.

V gene TRBV30 combines with J gene TRBJ1-1, with D perhaps TRBD1 (5 bases). The germline V gene encodes CDR1 GTSNPN and CDR2 SVGIG (reference sequence). V lost 4 bases and J 1 base, leaving 10 bases between the germline ends. The CDR3 totals 13 residues. CDR3 amino acids: CAWKGWGNTEAFF. The CDR3 bases are TGTGCCTGGAAGGGGTGGGGGAACACTGAAGCTTTCTTT.

This clone turned up a few times. This chain's CDR3 is CASSSLGTGGNQPQHF. As DNA, the CDR3 is TGTGCCAGCAGCTCACTCGGGACAGGGGGCAATCAGCCCCAGCATTTT. This chain links TRBV5-5 with TRBJ1-5; TRBD1 matches 10 bases. The V segment lost 3 bases and the J segment 2 bases; nucleotides outside the gene matches: 5. This CDR3 has 16 amino acids. Germline-derived CDR1 and CDR2 are SGHKS and YYEKEE (reference sequence).

The V gene is TRBV2, the J gene TRBJ1-3, with D possibly being TRBD1 (5 bases). The CDR3 covers 17 residues. Trimming took off 6 bases at V and 4 bases at J, with 22 bases between the two ends. Germline V gene sequence: CDR1 SNHLY, CDR2 FYNNEI. The CDR3 nucleotides are TGTGCCAGCAGCCTCGGACACGCAGGAGTAAGAGGAAACACCATATATTTT. Amino acid sequence: CASSLGHAGVRGNTIYF.

This chain connects TRBV10-3 to TRBJ2-7; 8 bases agree with TRBD1. Germline V gene lookup returns CDR1 ENHRY and CDR2 SYGVKD. CDR3 length: 12 residues. V lost 6 bases to trimming and J lost 6 bases; unmatched junction nucleotides: 4. In DNA, the CDR3 is TGTGCCATCAGCCTGGGACAGGTCGAGCAGTACTTC. This sequence encodes CAISLGQVEQYF.

The chain combines TRBV29-1 with TRBJ2-2, with 7 bases that match TRBD2. The CDR3 runs 12 residues. Germline assignment: CDR1 SQVTM and CDR2 ANQGSEA. The ends lost 3 bases at V and 5 bases at J; junction bases unmatched: 0. The CDR3 spells CSVDSGTGELFF. Written as DNA, the CDR3 is TGCAGCGTTGATAGCGGGACCGGGGAGCTGTTTTTT.

The J gene is TRBJ2-3, the V gene TRBV5-5; TRBD2 might be the D (5 bases). There are 16 residues in the CDR3. CDR1 is SGHKS, CDR2 YYEKEE, per germline (reference sequence). The germline V and J ends were trimmed by 0 bases and 3 bases, with 14 bases remaining between them. CDR3: CASSLDPRGGTDTQYF. CDR3 nucleotide sequence: TGTGCCAGCAGCTTGGACCCTCGCGGAGGAACAGATACGCAGTATTTT.